This TCR beta chain is drawn from a study of T cell responses to AZD1222 COVID-19 vaccine. V shed 5 bases and J shed 10 bases, with 12 bases lying between them. The CDR3 contains 12 residues. Germline CDR1 is MDHEN and CDR2 is SYDVKM. Using immunoSEQ multiplex PCR, the repertoire was profiled, and TCRdb retains in-frame clones only, with some absent. The repertoire holds about 99,000 clones, with 80% to 95% as singletons. Notes on this clone: Antigen: not known.

General study findings and limits: The breadth and depth of Spike-specific TCRs increased once two AZD1222 doses had been given.

The source material was peripheral blood, sampled 28 days after the second AZD1222 dose. This TCR was recovered from an adult who received the AZD1222 COVID-19 vaccine. The gene calls are TRBV28 and TRBJ1-3; no clear D. The CDR3 is CASSQDSTTIYF. The CDR3 DNA reads as TGTGCCAGCAGTCAAGACTCCACTACCATATATTTT. Combining the CDR3 with reference TRBV28 and TRBJ1-3 gives the whole variable domain DVKVTQSSRYLVKRTGEKVFLECVQDMDHENMFWYRQDPGLGLRLIYFSYDVKMKEKGDIPEGYSVSREKKERFSLILESASTNQTSMYLCASSQDSTTIYFGEGSWLTVV.